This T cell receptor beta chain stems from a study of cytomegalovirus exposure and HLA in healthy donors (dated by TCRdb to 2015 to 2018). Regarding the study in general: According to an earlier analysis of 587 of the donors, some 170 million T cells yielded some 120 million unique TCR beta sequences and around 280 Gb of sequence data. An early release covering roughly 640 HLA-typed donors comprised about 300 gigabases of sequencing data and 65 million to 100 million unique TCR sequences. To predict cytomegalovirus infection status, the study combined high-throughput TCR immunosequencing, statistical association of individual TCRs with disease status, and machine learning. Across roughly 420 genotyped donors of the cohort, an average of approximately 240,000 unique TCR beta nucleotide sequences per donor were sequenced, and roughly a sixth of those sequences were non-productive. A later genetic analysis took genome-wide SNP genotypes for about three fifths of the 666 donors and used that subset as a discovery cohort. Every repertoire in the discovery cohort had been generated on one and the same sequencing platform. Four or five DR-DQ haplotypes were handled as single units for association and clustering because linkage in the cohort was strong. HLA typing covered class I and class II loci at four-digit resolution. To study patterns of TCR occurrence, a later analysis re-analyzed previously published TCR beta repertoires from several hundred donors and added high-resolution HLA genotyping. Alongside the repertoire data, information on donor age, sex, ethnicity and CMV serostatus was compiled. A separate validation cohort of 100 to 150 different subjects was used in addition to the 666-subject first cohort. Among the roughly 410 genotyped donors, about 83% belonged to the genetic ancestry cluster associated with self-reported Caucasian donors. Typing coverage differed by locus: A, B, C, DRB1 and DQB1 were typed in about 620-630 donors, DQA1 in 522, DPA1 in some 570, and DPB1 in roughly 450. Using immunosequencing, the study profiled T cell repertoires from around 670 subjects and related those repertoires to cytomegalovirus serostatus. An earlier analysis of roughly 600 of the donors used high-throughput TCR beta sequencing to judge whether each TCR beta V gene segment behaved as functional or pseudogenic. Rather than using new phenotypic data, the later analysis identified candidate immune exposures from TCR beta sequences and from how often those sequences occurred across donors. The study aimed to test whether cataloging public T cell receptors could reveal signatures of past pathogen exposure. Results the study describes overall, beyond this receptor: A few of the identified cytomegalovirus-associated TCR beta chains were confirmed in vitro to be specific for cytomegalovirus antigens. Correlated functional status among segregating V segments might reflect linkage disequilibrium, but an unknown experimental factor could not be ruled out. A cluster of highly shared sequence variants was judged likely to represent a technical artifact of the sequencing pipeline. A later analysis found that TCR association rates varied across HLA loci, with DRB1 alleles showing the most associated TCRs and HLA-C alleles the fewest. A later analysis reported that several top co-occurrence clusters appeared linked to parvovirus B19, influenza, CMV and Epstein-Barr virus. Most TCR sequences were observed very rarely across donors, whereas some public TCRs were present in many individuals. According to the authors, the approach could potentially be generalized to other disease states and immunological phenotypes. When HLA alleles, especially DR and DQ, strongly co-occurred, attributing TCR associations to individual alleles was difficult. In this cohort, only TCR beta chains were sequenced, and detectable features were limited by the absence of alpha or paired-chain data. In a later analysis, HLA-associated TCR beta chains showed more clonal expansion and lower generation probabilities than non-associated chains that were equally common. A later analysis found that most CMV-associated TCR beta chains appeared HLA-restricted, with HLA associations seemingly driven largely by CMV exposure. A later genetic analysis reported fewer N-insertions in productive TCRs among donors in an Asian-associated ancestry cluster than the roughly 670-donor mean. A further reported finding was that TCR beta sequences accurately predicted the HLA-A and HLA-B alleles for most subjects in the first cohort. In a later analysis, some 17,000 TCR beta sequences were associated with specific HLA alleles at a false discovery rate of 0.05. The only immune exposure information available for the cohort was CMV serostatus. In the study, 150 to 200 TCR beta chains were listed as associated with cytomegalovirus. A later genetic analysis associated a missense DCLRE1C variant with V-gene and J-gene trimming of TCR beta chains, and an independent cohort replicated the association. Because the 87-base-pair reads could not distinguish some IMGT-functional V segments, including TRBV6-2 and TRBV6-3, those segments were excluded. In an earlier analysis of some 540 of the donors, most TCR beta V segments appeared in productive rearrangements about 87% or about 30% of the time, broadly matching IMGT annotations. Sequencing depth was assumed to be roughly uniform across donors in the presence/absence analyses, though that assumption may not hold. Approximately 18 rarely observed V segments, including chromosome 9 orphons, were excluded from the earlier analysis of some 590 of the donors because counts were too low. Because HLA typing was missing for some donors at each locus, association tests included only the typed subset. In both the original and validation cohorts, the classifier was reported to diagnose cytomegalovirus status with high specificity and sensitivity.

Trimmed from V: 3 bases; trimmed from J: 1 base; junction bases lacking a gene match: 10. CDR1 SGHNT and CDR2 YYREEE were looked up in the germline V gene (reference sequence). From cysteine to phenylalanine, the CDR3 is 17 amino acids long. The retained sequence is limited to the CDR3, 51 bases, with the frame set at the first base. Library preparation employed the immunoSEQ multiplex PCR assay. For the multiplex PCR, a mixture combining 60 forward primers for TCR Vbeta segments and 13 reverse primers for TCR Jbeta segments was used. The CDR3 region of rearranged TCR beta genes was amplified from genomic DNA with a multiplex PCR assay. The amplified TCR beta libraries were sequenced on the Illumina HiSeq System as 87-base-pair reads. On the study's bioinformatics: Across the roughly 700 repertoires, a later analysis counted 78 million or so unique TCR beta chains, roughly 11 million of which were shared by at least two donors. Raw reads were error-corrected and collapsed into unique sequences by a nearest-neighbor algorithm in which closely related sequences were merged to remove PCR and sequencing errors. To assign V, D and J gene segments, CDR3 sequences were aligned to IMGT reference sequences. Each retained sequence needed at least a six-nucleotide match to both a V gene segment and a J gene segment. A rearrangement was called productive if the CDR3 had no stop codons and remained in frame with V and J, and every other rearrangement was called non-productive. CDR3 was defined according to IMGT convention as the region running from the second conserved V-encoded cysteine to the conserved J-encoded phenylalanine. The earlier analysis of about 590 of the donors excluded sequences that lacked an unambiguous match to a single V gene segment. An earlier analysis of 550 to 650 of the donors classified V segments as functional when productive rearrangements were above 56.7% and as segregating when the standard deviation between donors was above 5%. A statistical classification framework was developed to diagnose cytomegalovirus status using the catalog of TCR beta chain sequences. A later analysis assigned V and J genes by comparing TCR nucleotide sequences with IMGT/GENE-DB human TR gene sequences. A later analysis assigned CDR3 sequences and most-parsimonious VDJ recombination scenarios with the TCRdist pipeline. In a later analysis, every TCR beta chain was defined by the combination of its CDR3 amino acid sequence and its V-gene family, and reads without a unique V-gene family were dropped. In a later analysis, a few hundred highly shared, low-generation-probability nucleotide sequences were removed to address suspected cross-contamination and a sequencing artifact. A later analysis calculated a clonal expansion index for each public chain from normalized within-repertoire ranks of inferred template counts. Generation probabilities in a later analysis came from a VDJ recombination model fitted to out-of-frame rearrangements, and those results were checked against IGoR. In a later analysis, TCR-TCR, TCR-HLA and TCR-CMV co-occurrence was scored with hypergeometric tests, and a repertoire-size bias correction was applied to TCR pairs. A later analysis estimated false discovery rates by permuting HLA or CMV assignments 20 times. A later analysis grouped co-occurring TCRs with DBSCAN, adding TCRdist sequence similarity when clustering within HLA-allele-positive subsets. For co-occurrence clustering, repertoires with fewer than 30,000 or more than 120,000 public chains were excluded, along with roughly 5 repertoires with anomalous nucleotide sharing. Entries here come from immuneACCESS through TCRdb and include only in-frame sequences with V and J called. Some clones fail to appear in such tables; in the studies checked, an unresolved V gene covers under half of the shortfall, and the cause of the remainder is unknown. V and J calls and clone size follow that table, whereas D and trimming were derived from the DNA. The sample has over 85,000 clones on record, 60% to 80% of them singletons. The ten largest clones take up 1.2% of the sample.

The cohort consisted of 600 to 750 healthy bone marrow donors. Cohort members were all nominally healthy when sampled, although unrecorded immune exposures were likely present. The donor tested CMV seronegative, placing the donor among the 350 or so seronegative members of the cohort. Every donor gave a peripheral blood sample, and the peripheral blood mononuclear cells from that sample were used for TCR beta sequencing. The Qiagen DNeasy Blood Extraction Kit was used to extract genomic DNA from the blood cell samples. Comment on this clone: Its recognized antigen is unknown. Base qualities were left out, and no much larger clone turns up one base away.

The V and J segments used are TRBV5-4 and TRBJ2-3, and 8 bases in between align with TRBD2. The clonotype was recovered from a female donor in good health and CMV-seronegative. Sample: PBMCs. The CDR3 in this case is CASSYYTGGAGTDTQYF. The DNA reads TGTGCCAGCAGCTACTACACCGGGGGGGCGGGCACAGATACGCAGTATTTT.